The 15 T cell receptor beta chains below were found in one sample sequenced in a study of T cell responses to AZD1222 COVID-19 vaccine. Profiled with immunoSEQ multiplex PCR; TCRdb holds only in-frame clones, not every one. The sample gives about 100,000 clones, around nine tenths of which show up once; around 3% is in the top ten. Material: peripheral blood, obtained on day 0 of AZD1222 vaccination. These receptors originate from an adult in good health.

This clone was detected a few times. V and J are TRBV6-6 and TRBJ1-5, with D possibly being TRBD1 (5 bases). This CDR3 comprises 13 residues. The germline V gene has CDR1 MNHNY and CDR2 SVGAGI (reference sequence). Deletions cut 6 bases from V and 5 bases from J, with 11 bases between. The CDR3 DNA is TGTGCCAGCAGACGGCAGGGTGATCAGCCCCAGCATTTT. It is translated as CASRRQGDQPQHF.

This chain's CDR3 is CASRIVDRLAYEQYF. The CDR3, as DNA: TGTGCCAGCAGGATCGTGGACAGACTAGCCTACGAGCAGTACTTC. The gene calls are TRBV7-2 and TRBJ2-7; D is perhaps TRBD1 or TRBD2 (6 bases each). The CDR3 has 15 amino acids. Trimming stripped 6 bases from V and 2 bases from J, with 17 bases between. In germline, CDR1 is SGHTA, CDR2 FQGNSA.

The genes are TRBV28 and TRBJ1-4; 9 bases agree with TRBD1. The CDR3 has 14 residues. The junction had 6 bases not matched to a gene; V was cut back by 6 bases and J by 7 bases. CDR1 and CDR2 (germline): MDHEN, SYDVKM. The CDR3 reads CASRWGQGGEKLFF. The CDR3 coding sequence is TGTGCCAGCAGGTGGGGACAGGGAGGTGAAAAACTGTTTTTT.

The chain combines TRBV15 with TRBJ1-1, with 7 bases that match TRBD1. Germline CDR1 and CDR2: LNHNV and YYDKDF (reference sequence). Trimming took 5 bases from V and 3 from J; bases not matched to a gene: 3. The CDR3 contains 13 residues. The chain's CDR3 is CATSGQAYTEAFF. The CDR3 nucleotides read TGTGCCACCAGCGGACAGGCCTACACTGAAGCTTTCTTT.

V is TRBV4-3 and J is TRBJ1-1, with 8 bases aligning to TRBD1. With 3 bases clipped from V and 4 bases from J, the junction kept 4 bases outside the gene matches. CDR1 is LGHNA and CDR2 is YSLEER in the germline V gene. The CDR3 is 14 amino acids. CDR3 sequence reads: CASSQDRVSTEAFF. CDR3 bases: TGCGCCAGCAGCCAGGACAGGGTTAGCACTGAAGCTTTCTTT.

The V and J genes are TRBV6-2 or TRBV6-3 and TRBJ2-3; 10 bases line up with TRBD1. CDR3 length: 14 residues. Unmatched junction bases numbered 0, after V lost 2 bases and J lost 4 bases. The germline CDR1 and CDR2 sequences are MNHEY and SVGEGT. CDR3 DNA: TGTGCCAGCAGTTACGGACAGGGGGCAGATACGCAGTATTTT. Residues: CASSYGQGADTQYF.

The chain joins TRBV6-5 to TRBJ1-5; possibly TRBD1 for D (6 bases). The V end was cut by 8 bases, the J end by 4 bases, with 9 bases between. Germline V gene lookup returns CDR1 MNHEY and CDR2 SVGAGI. CDR3 size: 12 residues. CDR3 sequence (DNA): TGTGCCAGCCTCAGGGGTAATCAGCCCCAGCATTTT. It is translated as CASLRGNQPQHF.

The chain recombines TRBV9 with TRBJ2-2; D is uncertain. The CDR3 consists of 13 residues. Germline CDR1 SGDLS, CDR2 YYNGEE. V shed 3 bases and J shed 1 base, with 4 bases lying between them. The CDR3 loop reads CASSGQNTGELFF. The DNA of the CDR3 is TGTGCCAGCAGCGGGCAGAACACCGGGGAGCTGTTTTTT.

This chain joins TRBV27 and TRBJ1-5; the D is unclear. The CDR3 runs to 17 residues. V was cut by 3 bases and J by 0 bases, with 15 bases left in between. The germline gives CDR1 MNHEY, CDR2 SMNVEV (reference sequence). CDR3 amino acids: CASSFLPRGNSNQPQHF. The CDR3 DNA follows: TGTGCCAGCAGTTTTCTACCCAGAGGTAATAGCAATCAGCCCCAGCATTTT.

The rearrangement links TRBV7-9 to TRBJ2-1, with 11 bases matching TRBD2. V shed 5 bases, J shed 3 bases, and the junction held 9 bases outside the gene matches. Germline-derived CDR1 and CDR2 are SEHNR and FQNEAQ (reference sequence). This CDR3 spans 17 amino acids. This CDR3 is CASSLSTSGIFYNEQFF. CDR3 in DNA: TGTGCCAGCAGCCTTTCGACTAGCGGGATTTTCTACAATGAGCAGTTCTTC.

The chain links TRBV15 to TRBJ2-3; unclear D gene. V lost 5 bases, J lost 2 bases, and 14 bases lay in between. This CDR3 region has 15 residues. Germline V gene lookup returns CDR1 LNHNV and CDR2 YYDKDF (reference sequence). CDR3 region: CATSVSYFPTDTQYF. CDR3 nucleotide sequence: TGTGCCACCAGCGTAAGCTACTTCCCCACAGATACGCAGTATTTT.

The chain has TRBV9 and TRBJ2-2; the D gene is possibly TRBD2 (6 bases). Germline V lookup: CDR1 SGDLS, CDR2 YYNGEE. Trimming left V 3 bases short and J 4 bases short, with 16 bases between. The CDR3 has 16 residues. In nucleotides, the CDR3 is TGTGCCAGCAGCGAAAGAGGCGGGGTTAGCACCGGGGAGCTGTTTTTT. It yields the protein CASSERGGVSTGELFF. The full variable domain, rest sourced from reference TRBV9 and TRBJ2-2, is DSGVTQTPKHLITATGQRVTLRCSPRSGDLSVYWYQQSLDQGLQFLIQYYNGEERAKGNILERFSAQQFPDLHSELNLSSLELGDSALYFCASSERGGVSTGELFFGEGSRLTVL.

The chain carries TRBV6-5 and TRBJ1-6; D uncertain. The CDR3 runs 13 residues. V was shortened by 0 bases and J by 9 bases, with 6 bases between the two germline ends. Germline V lookup: CDR1 MNHEY, CDR2 SVGAGI. The DNA of the CDR3 is TGTGCCAGCAGTTACTCCGGTAGTTCACCCCTCCACTTT. Its protein product is CASSYSGSSPLHF.

The rearrangement joins TRBV5-1 to TRBJ2-1, with D maybe TRBD2 (5 bases). The V and J ends lost 4 bases and 12 bases respectively, with 23 bases between them. Looked up from germline, CDR1 is SGHRS and CDR2 is YFSETQ. The CDR3 length is 15 residues. The CDR3 loop reads CASSKDSSSVFAQFF. For the CDR3, the DNA is TGCGCCAGCAGCAAGGACTCTAGCTCAGTTTTTGCGCAGTTCTTC.

The V and J genes are TRBV5-1 and TRBJ1-1, with D unclear. Between the trimmed V and J ends, which lost 4 bases and 0 bases, there was a span of 19 bases. Germline CDR1 is SGHRS and CDR2 is YFSETQ. The CDR3 spans 17 residues. For the CDR3, the DNA is TGCGCCAGCAGCCCGGGCTTCCCAGACCTTATGAACACTGAAGCTTTCTTT. Protein sequence: CASSPGFPDLMNTEAFF.